This TCR beta chain was recorded in a study of blood T cell repertoires in COVID-19. Some clones are missing from TCRdb's copy, which holds only in-frame ones; the method was immunoSEQ multiplex PCR. Of approximately 150,000 clones in the sample, 79% were seen once. Participant age was about 18 to 89 years, and participants resided in roughly 25 US areas. Cohorts were assigned according to the clinical history that participants reported. The V gene's germline CDR1 is LGHDT and CDR2 YNNKEL (reference sequence). Trimming removed 1 base at V and 6 bases at J, with 7 bases between. The CDR3 spans 13 residues.

Sequencing was performed on PBMCs or T cells enriched from blood (not recorded which). The J gene is TRBJ2-1, the V gene TRBV3-1 (or the pseudogene TRBV3-2); D call uncertain. This TCR derives from a woman in her 70s in a cohort exposed to, infected with or recovered from COVID-19 (not recorded which). In nucleotides, the CDR3 is TGTGCCAGCAGCCAAGGTCTGGCCAATGAGCAGTTCTTC. This translates into CASSQGLANEQFF.